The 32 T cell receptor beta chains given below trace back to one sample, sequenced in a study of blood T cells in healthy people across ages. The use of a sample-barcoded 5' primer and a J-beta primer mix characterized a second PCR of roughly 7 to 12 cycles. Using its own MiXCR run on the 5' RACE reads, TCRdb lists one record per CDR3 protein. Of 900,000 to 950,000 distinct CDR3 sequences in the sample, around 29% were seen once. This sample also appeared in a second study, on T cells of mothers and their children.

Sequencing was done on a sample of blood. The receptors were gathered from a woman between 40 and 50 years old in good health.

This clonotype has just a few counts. The CDR3, as DNA: TGTGCCAGCAGCTTAAAGGGATCCGGTCAAGCGGGGTATTTT. It translates to CASSLKGSGQAGYF. The gene calls are TRBV7-2 and TRBJ2-3, with D perhaps matching TRBD2 (6 bases). The V end lost 2 bases, the J end lost 14 bases, and 20 bases lay between the germline ends. CDR1 SGHTA and CDR2 FQGNSA come from the germline V gene. The length of the CDR3 is 14 residues.

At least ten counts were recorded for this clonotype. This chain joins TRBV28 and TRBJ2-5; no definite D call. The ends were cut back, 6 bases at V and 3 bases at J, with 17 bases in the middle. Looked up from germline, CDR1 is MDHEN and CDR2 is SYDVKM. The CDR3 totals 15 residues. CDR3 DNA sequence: TGTGCCAGCAGCCTTGACGGACGGAAAGAAGAGACCCAGTACTTC. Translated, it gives CASSLDGRKEETQYF.

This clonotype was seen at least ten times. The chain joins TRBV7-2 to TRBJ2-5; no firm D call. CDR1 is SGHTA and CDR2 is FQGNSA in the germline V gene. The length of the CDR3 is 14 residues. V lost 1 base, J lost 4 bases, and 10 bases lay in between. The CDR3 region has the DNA TGTGCCAGCAGCTTAGTAACAGCCGGAGAGACCCAGTACTTC. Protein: CASSLVTAGETQYF.

CDR3 sequence: CASSIGHTGNTIYF. DNA of the CDR3: TGTGCCAGCAGCATCGGACATACTGGAAACACCATATATTTT. V gene TRBV11-1 combines with J gene TRBJ1-3; tentatively, D is TRBD1 (5 bases). Germline CDR1 and CDR2: SGHAT and FQDESV (reference sequence). This CDR3 has 14 residues. V lost 5 bases to trimming and J lost 2 bases, with 10 bases between them. Full variable domain (rest looked up from reference TRBV11-1 and TRBJ1-3): EAEVAQSPRYKITEKSQAVAFWCDPISGHATLYWYRQILGQGPELLVQFQDESVVDDSQLPKDRFSAERLKGVDSTLKIQPAELGDSAMYLCASSIGHTGNTIYFGEGSWLTVV.

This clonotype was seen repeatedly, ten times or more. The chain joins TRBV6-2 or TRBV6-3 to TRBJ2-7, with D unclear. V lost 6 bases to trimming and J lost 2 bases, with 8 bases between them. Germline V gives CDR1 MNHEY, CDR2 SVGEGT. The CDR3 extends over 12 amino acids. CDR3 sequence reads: CASSFHTYEQYF. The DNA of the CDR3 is TGTGCCAGCAGCTTCCATACCTACGAGCAGTACTTC.

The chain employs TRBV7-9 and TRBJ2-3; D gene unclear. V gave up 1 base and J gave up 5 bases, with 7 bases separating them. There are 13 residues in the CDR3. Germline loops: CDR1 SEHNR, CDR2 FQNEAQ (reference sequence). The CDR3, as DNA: TGTGCCAGCAGCTTAGTGGTCCAAGATACGCAGTATTTT. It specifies CASSLVVQDTQYF.

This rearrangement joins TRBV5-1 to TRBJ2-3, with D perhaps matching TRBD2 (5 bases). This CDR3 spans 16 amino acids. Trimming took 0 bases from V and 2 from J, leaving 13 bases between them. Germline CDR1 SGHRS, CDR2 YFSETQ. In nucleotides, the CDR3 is TGCGCCAGCAGCTTGGCTCCAAGCGGCACCACAGATACGCAGTATTTT. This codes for CASSLAPSGTTDTQYF. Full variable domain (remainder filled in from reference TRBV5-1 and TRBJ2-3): KAGVTQTPRYLIKTRGQQVTLSCSPISGHRSVSWYQQTPGQGLQFLFEYFSETQRNKGNFPGRFSGRQFSNSRSEMNVSTLELGDSALYLCASSLAPSGTTDTQYFGPGTRLTVL.

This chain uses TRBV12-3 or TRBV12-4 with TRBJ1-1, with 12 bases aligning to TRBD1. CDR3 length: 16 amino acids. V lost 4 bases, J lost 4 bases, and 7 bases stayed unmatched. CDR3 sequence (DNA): TGTGCCAGCAGTTGGGGGACAGGGGGCCGGGGCACTGAAGCTTTCTTT. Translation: CASSWGTGGRGTEAFF.

CDR3 region: CASSRGQQGVQPQHF. For the CDR3, the DNA is TGTGCCAGTAGCCGCGGTCAACAGGGAGTTCAGCCCCAGCATTTT. The V and J genes are TRBV19 and TRBJ1-5; possible D gene TRBD1, 6 bases. V gave up 6 bases and J gave up 6 bases, with 18 bases separating them. The germline gives CDR1 LNHDA, CDR2 SQIVND (reference sequence). The CDR3 spans 15 residues.

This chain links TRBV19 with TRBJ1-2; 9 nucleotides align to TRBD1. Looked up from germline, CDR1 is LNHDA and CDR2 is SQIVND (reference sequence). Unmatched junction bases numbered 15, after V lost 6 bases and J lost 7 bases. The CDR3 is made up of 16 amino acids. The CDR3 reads CASRAGTGSDISGYTF. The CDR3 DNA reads TGTGCCAGTAGGGCCGGGACAGGGAGCGATATCTCTGGCTACACCTTC.

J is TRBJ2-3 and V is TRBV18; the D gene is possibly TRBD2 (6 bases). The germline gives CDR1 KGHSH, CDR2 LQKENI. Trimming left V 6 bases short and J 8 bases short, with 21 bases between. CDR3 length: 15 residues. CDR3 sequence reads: CASSIQEGGPGTQYF. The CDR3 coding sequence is TGTGCCAGCTCGATACAGGAGGGTGGACCGGGTACGCAGTATTTT.

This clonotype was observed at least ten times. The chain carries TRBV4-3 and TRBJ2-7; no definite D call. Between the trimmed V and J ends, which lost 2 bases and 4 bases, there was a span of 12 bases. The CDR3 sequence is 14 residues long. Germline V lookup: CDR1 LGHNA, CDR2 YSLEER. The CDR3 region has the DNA TGCGCCAGCAGCCAATGGGTAGGACCTTACGAGCAGTACTTC. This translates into CASSQWVGPYEQYF.

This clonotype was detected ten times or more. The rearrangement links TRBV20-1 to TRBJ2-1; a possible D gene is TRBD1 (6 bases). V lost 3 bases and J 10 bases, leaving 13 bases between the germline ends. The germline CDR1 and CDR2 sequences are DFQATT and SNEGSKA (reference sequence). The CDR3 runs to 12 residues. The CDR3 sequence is CSASPQGREQFF. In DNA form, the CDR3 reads TGCAGTGCTAGCCCCCAGGGGAGAGAGCAGTTCTTC.

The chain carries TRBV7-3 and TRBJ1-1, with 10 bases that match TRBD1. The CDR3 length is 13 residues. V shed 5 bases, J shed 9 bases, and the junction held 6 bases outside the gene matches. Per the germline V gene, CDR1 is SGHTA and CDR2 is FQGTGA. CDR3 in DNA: TGTGCCAGCAGCCCAGGGGGACAGGGGAAAGCTTTCTTT. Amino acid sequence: CASSPGGQGKAFF.

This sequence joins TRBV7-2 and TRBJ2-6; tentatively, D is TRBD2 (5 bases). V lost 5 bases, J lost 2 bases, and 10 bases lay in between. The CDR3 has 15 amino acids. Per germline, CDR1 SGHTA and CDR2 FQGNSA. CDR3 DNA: TGTGCCAGCAGCCCCGGGGTAACTGGGGCCAACGTCCTGACTTTC. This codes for CASSPGVTGANVLTF.

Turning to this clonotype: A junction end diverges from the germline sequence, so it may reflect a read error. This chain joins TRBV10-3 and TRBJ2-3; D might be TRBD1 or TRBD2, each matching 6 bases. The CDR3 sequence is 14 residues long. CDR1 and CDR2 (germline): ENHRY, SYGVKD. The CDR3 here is CAISEPGGTDAQYF. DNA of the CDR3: TGTGCCATCAGTGAGCCCGGGGGCACAGATGCGCAGTATTTT.

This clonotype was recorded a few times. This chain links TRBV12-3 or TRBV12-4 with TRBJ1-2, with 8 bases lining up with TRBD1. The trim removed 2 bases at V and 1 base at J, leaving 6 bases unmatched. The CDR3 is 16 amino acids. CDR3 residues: CASSLSGTGGNYGYTF. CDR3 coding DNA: TGTGCCAGCAGTTTATCCGGGACAGGTGGTAACTATGGCTACACCTTC.

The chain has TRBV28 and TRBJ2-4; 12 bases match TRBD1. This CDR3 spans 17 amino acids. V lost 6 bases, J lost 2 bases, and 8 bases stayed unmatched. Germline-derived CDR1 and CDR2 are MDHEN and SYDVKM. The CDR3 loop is CASSLTGTGGSKNIQYF. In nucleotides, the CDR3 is TGTGCCAGCAGCCTCACCGGGACAGGGGGCTCCAAAAACATTCAGTACTTC.

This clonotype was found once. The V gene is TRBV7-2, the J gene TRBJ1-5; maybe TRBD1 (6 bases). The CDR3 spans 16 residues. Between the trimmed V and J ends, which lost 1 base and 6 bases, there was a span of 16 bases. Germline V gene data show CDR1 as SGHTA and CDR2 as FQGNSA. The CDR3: CASSLEPGAYSQPQHF. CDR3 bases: TGTGCCAGCAGCTTAGAGCCAGGGGCGTACAGTCAGCCCCAGCATTTT.

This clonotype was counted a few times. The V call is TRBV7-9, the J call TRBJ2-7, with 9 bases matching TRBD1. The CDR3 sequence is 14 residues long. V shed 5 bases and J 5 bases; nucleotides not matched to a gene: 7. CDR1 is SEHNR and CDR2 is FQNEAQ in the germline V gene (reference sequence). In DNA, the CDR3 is TGTGCCAGCAGCGACCGGGACAGGGCCCACGAGCAGTACTTC. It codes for CASSDRDRAHEQYF.

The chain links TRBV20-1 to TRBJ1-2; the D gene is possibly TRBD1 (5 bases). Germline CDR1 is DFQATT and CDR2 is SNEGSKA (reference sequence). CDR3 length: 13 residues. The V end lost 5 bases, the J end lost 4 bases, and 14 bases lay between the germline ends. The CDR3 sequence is CSAWVGQGYGYTF. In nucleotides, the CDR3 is TGCAGTGCTTGGGTGGGGCAGGGCTATGGCTACACCTTC.

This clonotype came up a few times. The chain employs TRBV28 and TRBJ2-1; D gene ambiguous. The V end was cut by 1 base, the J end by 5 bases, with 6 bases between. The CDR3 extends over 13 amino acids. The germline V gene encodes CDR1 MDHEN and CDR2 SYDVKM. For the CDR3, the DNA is TGTGCCAGCAGTTTATACAACGACAATGAGCAGTTCTTC. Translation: CASSLYNDNEQFF.

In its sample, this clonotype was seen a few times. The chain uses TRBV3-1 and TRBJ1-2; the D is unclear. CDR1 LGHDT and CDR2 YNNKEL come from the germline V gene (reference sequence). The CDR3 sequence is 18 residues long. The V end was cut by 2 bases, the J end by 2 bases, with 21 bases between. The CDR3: CASSQLSSARSFNYGYTF. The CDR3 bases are TGTGCCAGCAGCCAACTAAGTTCGGCGAGGAGTTTCAACTATGGCTACACCTTC.

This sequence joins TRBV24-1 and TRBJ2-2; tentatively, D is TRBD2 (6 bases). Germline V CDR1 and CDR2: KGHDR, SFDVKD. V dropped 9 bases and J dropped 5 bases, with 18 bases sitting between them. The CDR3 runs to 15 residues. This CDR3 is CATSGEPRRTGELFF. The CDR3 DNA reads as TGTGCCACCTCGGGGGAACCAAGGAGGACCGGGGAGCTGTTTTTT.

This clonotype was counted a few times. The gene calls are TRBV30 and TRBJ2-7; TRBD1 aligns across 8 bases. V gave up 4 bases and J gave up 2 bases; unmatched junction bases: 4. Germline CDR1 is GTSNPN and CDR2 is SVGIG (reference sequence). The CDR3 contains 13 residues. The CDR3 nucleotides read TGTGCCTGGAACCGGGACAGGCCCTACGAGCAGTACTTC. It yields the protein CAWNRDRPYEQYF.

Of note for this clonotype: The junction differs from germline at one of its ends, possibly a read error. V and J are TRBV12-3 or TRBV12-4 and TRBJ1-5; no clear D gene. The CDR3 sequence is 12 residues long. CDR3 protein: CASRNSNQPPHF. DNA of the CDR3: TGTGCCAGCAGGAATAGCAATCAGCCCCCGCATTTT.

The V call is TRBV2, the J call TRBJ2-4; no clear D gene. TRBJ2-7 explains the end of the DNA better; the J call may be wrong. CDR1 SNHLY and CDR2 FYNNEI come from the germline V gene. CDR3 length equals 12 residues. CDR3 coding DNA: TGTGCCAGCAGTGAAGCGCTTGGCGAGCAGTACTTC. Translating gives CASSEALGEQYF.

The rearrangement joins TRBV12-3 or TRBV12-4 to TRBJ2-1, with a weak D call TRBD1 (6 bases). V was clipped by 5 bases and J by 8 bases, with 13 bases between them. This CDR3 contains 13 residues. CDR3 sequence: CASSSRGIDEQFF. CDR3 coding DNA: TGTGCCAGCAGTAGCAGGGGTATCGATGAGCAGTTCTTC.

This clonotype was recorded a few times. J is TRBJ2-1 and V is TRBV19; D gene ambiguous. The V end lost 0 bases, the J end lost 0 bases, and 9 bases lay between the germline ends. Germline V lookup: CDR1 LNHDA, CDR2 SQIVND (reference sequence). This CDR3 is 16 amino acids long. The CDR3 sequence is CASSIDGPSSYNEQFF. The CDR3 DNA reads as TGTGCCAGTAGTATAGACGGTCCGAGCTCCTACAATGAGCAGTTCTTC.

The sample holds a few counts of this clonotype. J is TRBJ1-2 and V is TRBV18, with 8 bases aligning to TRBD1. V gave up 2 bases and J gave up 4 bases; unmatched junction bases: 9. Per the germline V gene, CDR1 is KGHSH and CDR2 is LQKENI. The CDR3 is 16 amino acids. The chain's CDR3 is CASSPIDGDRPYGYTF. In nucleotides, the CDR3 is TGTGCCAGCTCACCAATCGACGGGGACAGGCCCTATGGCTACACCTTC. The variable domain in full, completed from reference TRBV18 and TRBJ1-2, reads NAGVMQNPRHLVRRRGQEARLRCSPMKGHSHVYWYRQLPEEGLKFMVYLQKENIIDESGMPKERFSAEFPKEGPSILRIQQVVRGDSAAYFCASSPIDGDRPYGYTFGSGTRLTVV.

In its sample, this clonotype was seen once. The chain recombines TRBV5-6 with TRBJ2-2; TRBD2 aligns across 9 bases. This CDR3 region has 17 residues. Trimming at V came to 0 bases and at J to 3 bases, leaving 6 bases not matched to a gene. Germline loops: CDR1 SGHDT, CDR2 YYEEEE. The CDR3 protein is CASSLAASGVYTGELFF. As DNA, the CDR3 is TGTGCCAGCAGCTTGGCCGCTAGCGGGGTGTACACCGGGGAGCTGTTTTTT.

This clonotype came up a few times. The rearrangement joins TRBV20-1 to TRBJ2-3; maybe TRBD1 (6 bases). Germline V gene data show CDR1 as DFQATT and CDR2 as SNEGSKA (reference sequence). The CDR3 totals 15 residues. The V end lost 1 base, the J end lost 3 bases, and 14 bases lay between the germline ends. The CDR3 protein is CSARGWGPITDTQYF. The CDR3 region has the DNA TGCAGTGCTAGAGGGTGGGGGCCGATTACAGATACGCAGTATTTT.